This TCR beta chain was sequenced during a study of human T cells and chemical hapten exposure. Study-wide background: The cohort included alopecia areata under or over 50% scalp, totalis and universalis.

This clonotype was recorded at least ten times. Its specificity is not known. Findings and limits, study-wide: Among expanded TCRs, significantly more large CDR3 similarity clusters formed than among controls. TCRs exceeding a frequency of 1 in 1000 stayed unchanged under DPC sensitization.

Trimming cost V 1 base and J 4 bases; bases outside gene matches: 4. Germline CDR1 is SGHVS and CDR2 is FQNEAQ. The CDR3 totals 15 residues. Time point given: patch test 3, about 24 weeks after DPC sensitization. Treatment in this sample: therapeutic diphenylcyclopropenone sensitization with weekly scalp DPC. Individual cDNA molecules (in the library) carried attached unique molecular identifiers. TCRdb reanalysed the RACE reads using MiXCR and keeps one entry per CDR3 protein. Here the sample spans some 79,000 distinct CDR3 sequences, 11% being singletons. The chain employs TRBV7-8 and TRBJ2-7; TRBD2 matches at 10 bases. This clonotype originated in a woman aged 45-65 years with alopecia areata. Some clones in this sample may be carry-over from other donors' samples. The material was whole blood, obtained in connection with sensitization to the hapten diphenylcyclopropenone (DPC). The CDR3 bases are TGTGCCAGCAGCTTAGTACCTAGCGGGAGTTACGAGCAGTACTTC. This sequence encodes CASSLVPSGSYEQYF.